The next 30 T cell receptor beta chains were all read from a single sample in a study of shared T cell receptors in the human thymus. Profiled with immunoSEQ multiplex PCR; TCRdb holds only in-frame clones, not every one. The data contain some 640,000 clones, roughly 86% of them seen just once; the ten biggest clones take up 0.009% to 0.0095%. This same sample was also part of a study on human thymus T cells.

Sequenced sample: thymocytes. Receptor source: a boy in the first two years of life with a congenital heart defect.

The CDR3 here is CASGDYSNQPQHF. In DNA, the CDR3 is TGTGCCAGCGGGGACTATAGCAATCAGCCCCAGCATTTT. This chain connects TRBV2 to TRBJ1-5; possibly TRBD1 for D (5 bases). The CDR3 is made up of 13 amino acids. Germline V CDR1 and CDR2: SNHLY, FYNNEI. Trimming removed 8 bases from V and 0 bases from J, with 8 bases in between.

V is TRBV2 and J is TRBJ1-2; 9 bases align to TRBD1. The CDR3 is 16 amino acids. Germline V CDR1 and CDR2: SNHLY, FYNNEI. Germline trimming cut 0 bases from V and 3 bases from J; bases unmatched to any gene: 5. CDR3 in amino acids: CASSEAKQGADYGYTF. DNA of the CDR3: TGTGCCAGCAGTGAAGCCAAACAGGGGGCTGACTATGGCTACACCTTC. Supplemented by reference TRBV2 and TRBJ1-2, the full variable domain reads EPEVTQTPSHQVTQMGQEVILRCVPISNHLYFYWYRQILGQKVEFLVSFYNNEISEKSEIFDDQFSVERPDGSNFTLKIRSTKLEDSAMYFCASSEAKQGADYGYTFGSGTRLTVV.

The chain employs TRBV19 and TRBJ2-7, with D tentatively TRBD1 (7 bases). The CDR3 runs to 15 residues. Germline loops: CDR1 LNHDA, CDR2 SQIVND (reference sequence). V was pared by 5 bases and J by 4 bases, with 18 bases between. The CDR3 region has the DNA TGTGCCAGTAGTCAAGACAGGGAAGGACTATACGAGCAGTACTTC. Translation gives CASSQDREGLYEQYF.

V is TRBV5-1 and J is TRBJ2-4, with D tentatively TRBD1 (5 bases). This CDR3 contains 18 residues. Germline CDR1 reads SGHRS; CDR2 reads YFSETQ. V lost 0 bases and J lost 0, with 16 bases in between. This chain's CDR3 is CASSLGSRQTLAKNIQYF. Written as DNA, the CDR3 is TGCGCCAGCAGCTTGGGGAGTCGACAGACCCTAGCCAAAAACATTCAGTACTTC.

This chain connects TRBV11-2 to TRBJ2-7, with 10 bases fitting TRBD2. Germline V gives CDR1 SGHAT, CDR2 FQNNGV. The CDR3 consists of 15 residues. Trimming took 4 bases from V and 1 from J; bases not matched to a gene: 4. CDR3 sequence reads: CASSSRTSGSYEQYF. CDR3 sequence (DNA): TGTGCCAGCAGCTCCAGGACTAGCGGATCCTACGAGCAGTACTTC.

The V and J genes are TRBV2 and TRBJ1-2; 9 nucleotides match TRBD1. V lost 8 bases and J lost 5; bases outside the gene matches: 9. This CDR3 contains 14 residues. From germline, CDR1 is SNHLY and CDR2 FYNNEI. CDR3 amino acids: CASLQGARIYGYTF. The CDR3 bases are TGTGCCAGCCTACAGGGGGCGAGGATTTATGGCTACACCTTC. Full variable domain (missing parts from reference TRBV2 and TRBJ1-2): EPEVTQTPSHQVTQMGQEVILRCVPISNHLYFYWYRQILGQKVEFLVSFYNNEISEKSEIFDDQFSVERPDGSNFTLKIRSTKLEDSAMYFCASLQGARIYGYTFGSGTRLTVV.

V and J are TRBV25-1 and TRBJ2-3, with D unclear. Germline assignment: CDR1 MGHDK and CDR2 SYGVNS. This CDR3 is 11 amino acids long. V was trimmed by 4 bases and J by 10 bases, leaving 9 bases between them. This chain's CDR3 is CASSGLFSQYF. The CDR3, as DNA: TGTGCCAGCAGTGGTCTGTTTTCGCAGTATTTT.

This clone was found a few times. The V call is TRBV4-3, the J call TRBJ2-2, with 8 bases matching TRBD1. The CDR3 is 16 amino acids. Germline CDR1 reads LGHNA; CDR2 reads YSLEER. V lost 2 bases and J lost 6; bases outside the gene matches: 8. CDR3 nucleotide sequence: TGCGCCAGCAGCCAATCCGGGACAGGATCCGCCGGGGAGCTGTTTTTT. Its protein product is CASSQSGTGSAGELFF.

The chain couples TRBV28 to TRBJ1-5; 8 bases agree with TRBD1. With V trimmed by 7 bases and J by 2 bases, 10 bases remained unmatched. Germline V gives CDR1 MDHEN, CDR2 SYDVKM. The CDR3 has 16 residues. CDR3 protein: CASIGQGWRGNQPQHF. DNA for the CDR3: TGTGCCAGCATTGGACAGGGTTGGCGGGGCAATCAGCCCCAGCATTTT.

The rearrangement uses TRBV4-2 and TRBJ2-2, with D perhaps matching TRBD1 (7 bases). There are 22 residues in the CDR3. CDR1 is LGHNA, CDR2 YNFKEQ, per germline. V was trimmed by 0 bases and J by 0 bases, leaving 26 bases between them. The CDR3 nucleotides read TGTGCCAGCAGCCAAGAGGACCAGGGGGGCGCATCCCCCCTCGCGAACACCGGGGAGCTGTTTTTT. Protein product: CASSQEDQGGASPLANTGELFF.

The rearrangement joins TRBV19 to TRBJ1-2; D is possibly TRBD1 (5 bases). The CDR3 has 11 amino acids. The germline CDR1 and CDR2 sequences are LNHDA and SQIVND (reference sequence). V was trimmed by 9 bases and J by 5 bases, leaving 10 bases between them. The CDR3 sequence: CASGGGYGYTF. CDR3 nucleotides: TGTGCCAGCGGTGGGGGGTATGGCTACACCTTC.

The chain is built from TRBV6-4 and TRBJ2-1, with D possibly matching TRBD1 (6 bases). V was clipped by 6 bases and J by 8 bases, with 14 bases between them. Germline CDR1 MRHNA, CDR2 SNTAGT. The length of the CDR3 is 13 residues. The CDR3 coding sequence is TGTGCCAGCAGCCACAGGGATCAGGATGAGCAGTTCTTC. Translating gives CASSHRDQDEQFF.

J is TRBJ1-1 and V is TRBV6-5; no reliable D call. Germline V gene lookup returns CDR1 MNHEY and CDR2 SVGAGI. The CDR3 is 13 amino acids. The ends were cut back, 4 bases at V and 1 base at J, with 7 bases in the middle. CDR3 DNA sequence: TGTGCCAGCAGTTTGTCCAAGAACACTGAAGCTTTCTTT. Its translation: CASSLSKNTEAFF.

The J gene is TRBJ2-7, the V gene TRBV4-3; 9 bases are a match to TRBD2. Germline V gene lookup returns CDR1 LGHNA and CDR2 YSLEER. The CDR3 runs 14 residues. The ends lost 3 bases at V and 7 bases at J; junction bases unmatched: 7. CDR3 in amino acids: CASSHPGLAGEQYF. The CDR3 DNA reads as TGCGCCAGCAGCCACCCGGGACTAGCTGGGGAGCAGTACTTC.

The V gene is TRBV4-3, the J gene TRBJ2-5, with TRBD2 matching over 7 bases. V gave up 2 bases and J gave up 2 bases; unmatched junction bases: 8. This CDR3 is 16 amino acids long. Germline values: CDR1 LGHNA, CDR2 YSLEER. Here the CDR3 reads CASSQFKASGQETQYF. CDR3 DNA: TGCGCCAGCAGCCAATTTAAGGCTAGCGGACAAGAGACCCAGTACTTC.

V gene TRBV15 combines with J gene TRBJ1-5; the D is unclear. The CDR3 extends over 14 amino acids. The germline V and J ends were trimmed by 1 base and 5 bases, with 9 bases remaining between them. Germline V gene lookup returns CDR1 LNHNV and CDR2 YYDKDF (reference sequence). CDR3: CATSRGSNDQPQHF. DNA of the CDR3: TGTGCCACCAGCAGAGGTTCTAACGATCAGCCCCAGCATTTT.

The chain is built from TRBV4-3 and TRBJ1-3; D might be TRBD1 (5 bases). The V end was cut by 5 bases, the J end by 2 bases, with 13 bases between. Germline V gives CDR1 LGHNA, CDR2 YSLEER. The CDR3 covers 15 residues. CDR3 region: CASSSGSEPGNTIYF. The CDR3 coding sequence is TGCGCCAGCAGCTCAGGGTCCGAGCCTGGAAACACCATATATTTT.

The rearrangement uses TRBV5-8 and TRBJ2-1; maybe TRBD2 (7 bases). V lost 2 bases to trimming and J lost 5 bases, with 11 bases between them. The CDR3 covers 14 residues. Germline CDR1 and CDR2: SGHTS and YDEGEE. CDR3 nucleotide sequence: TGTGCCAGCAGCTTTCAGGGGAGGGACAATGAGCAGTTCTTC. Protein sequence: CASSFQGRDNEQFF. Full variable domain (outside the CDR3, taken from reference TRBV5-8 and TRBJ2-1): EAGVTQSPTHLIKTRGQQATLRCSPISGHTSVYWYQQALGLGLQFLLWYDEGEERNRGNFPPRFSGRQFPNYSSELNVNALELEDSALYLCASSFQGRDNEQFFGPGTRLTVL.

This chain links TRBV28 with TRBJ1-2; D call uncertain. There are 15 residues in the CDR3. The germline V gene has CDR1 MDHEN and CDR2 SYDVKM. Trimming removed 4 bases at V and 6 bases at J, with 18 bases between. DNA for the CDR3: TGTGCCAGCAGTTCCCGCGTGCTAAAGTCCAATGGCTACACCTTC. Its protein product is CASSSRVLKSNGYTF.

The chain is built from TRBV5-8 and TRBJ1-2; D remains ambiguous. The CDR3 contains 18 residues. Trimming shortened V by 4 bases and J by 0 bases, and 22 bases separated the two germline ends. The germline V gene has CDR1 SGHTS and CDR2 YDEGEE. CDR3 nucleotide sequence: TGTGCCAGCAGCCCGGCGGGTGGCGCGCAATCCGCTAACTATGGCTACACCTTC. Protein: CASSPAGGAQSANYGYTF. The complete variable domain, with remaining parts taken from reference TRBV5-8 and TRBJ1-2, reads EAGVTQSPTHLIKTRGQQATLRCSPISGHTSVYWYQQALGLGLQFLLWYDEGEERNRGNFPPRFSGRQFPNYSSELNVNALELEDSALYLCASSPAGGAQSANYGYTFGSGTRLTVV.

The chain carries TRBV29-1 and TRBJ2-1, with D tentatively TRBD2 (7 bases). The germline V gene encodes CDR1 SQVTM and CDR2 ANQGSEA. This CDR3 region has 19 residues. Trimming cost V 3 bases and J 0 bases, with 24 bases left between them. For the CDR3, the DNA is TGCAGCGTTGAGGGGGGGGCTTTGACAGTACCCCTCTCCTACAATGAGCAGTTCTTC. Protein product: CSVEGGALTVPLSYNEQFF.

With respect to this clone: Other DNA sequences of this sample code for an identical CDR3. The V gene is TRBV19, the J gene TRBJ2-7; D may be TRBD1 (5 bases). V was trimmed by 5 bases and J by 4 bases, leaving 6 bases between them. There are 11 residues in the CDR3. The V gene's germline CDR1 is LNHDA and CDR2 SQIVND (reference sequence). The CDR3 spells CASSPGYEQYF. CDR3 nucleotide sequence: TGTGCCAGTAGTCCAGGGTACGAGCAGTACTTC. Together with reference TRBV19 and TRBJ2-7, the CDR3 gives the full variable domain: DGGITQSPKYLFRKEGQNVTLSCEQNLNHDAMYWYRQDPGQGLRLIYYSQIVNDFQKGDIAEGYSVSREKKESFPLTVTSAQKNPTAFYLCASSPGYEQYFGPGTRLTVT.

The genes are TRBV14 and TRBJ2-6; 7 positions match TRBD1. The ends lost 3 bases at V and 4 bases at J; junction bases unmatched: 21. The CDR3 runs 21 residues. Germline V lookup: CDR1 SGHDN, CDR2 FVKESK. CDR3 in amino acids: CASSHTLTRTGPDRGANVLTF. CDR3 bases: TGTGCCAGCAGCCACACATTAACCCGGACAGGCCCCGATAGGGGGGCCAACGTCCTGACTTTC.

J is TRBJ1-2 and V is TRBV5-4; the match to TRBD1 covers 11 bases. The germline V gene encodes CDR1 SGHNT and CDR2 YYREEE (reference sequence). The CDR3 totals 15 residues. Trimming removed 4 bases from V and 4 bases from J; junction bases left unmatched: 6. The CDR3, as DNA: TGTGCCAGCAGCGGCCAAGGGACAGGGGGCTATGGCTACACCTTC. Translated, it gives CASSGQGTGGYGYTF. The full variable domain, in which reference TRBV5-4 and TRBJ1-2 provide the parts outside the CDR3, is ETGVTQSPTHLIKTRGQQVTLRCSSQSGHNTVSWYQQALGQGPQFIFQYYREEENGRGNFPPRFSGLQFPNYSSELNVNALELDDSALYLCASSGQGTGGYGYTFGSGTRLTVV.

V is TRBV10-3 and J is TRBJ1-5; tentative D call: TRBD1 (6 bases). With 10 bases removed from V and 0 bases from J, the gap between germline ends came to 22 bases. This CDR3 spans 17 amino acids. Germline CDR1 ENHRY, CDR2 SYGVKD. This chain's CDR3 is CATRSETGYYSNQPQHF. Written as DNA, the CDR3 is TGTGCCACTCGGTCCGAGACAGGATACTATAGCAATCAGCCCCAGCATTTT.

This sequence joins TRBV18 and TRBJ2-6, with D possibly TRBD2 on 6 matching bases. Between the trimmed V and J ends, which lost 3 bases and 2 bases, there was a span of 23 bases. CDR3 length: 20 residues. Germline V lookup: CDR1 KGHSH, CDR2 LQKENI. The CDR3 loop reads CASSPPTDKAGKAGANVLTF. Here the CDR3 DNA reads TGTGCCAGCTCACCCCCCACAGACAAGGCGGGGAAGGCTGGGGCCAACGTCCTGACTTTC.

This chain uses TRBV5-1 with TRBJ1-4, with 8 bases fitting TRBD1. Germline-derived CDR1 and CDR2 are SGHRS and YFSETQ. This CDR3 contains 16 residues. V lost 1 base and J lost 5; bases outside the gene matches: 7. The chain's CDR3 is CASSLCPRGPNEKLFF. The CDR3 DNA is TGCGCCAGCAGCTTGTGCCCCAGGGGGCCCAATGAAAAACTGTTTTTT.

The rearrangement links TRBV6-6 to TRBJ2-7; tentative D call: TRBD2 (6 bases). Trimming cost V 0 bases and J 6 bases, with 18 bases left between them. Looked up from germline, CDR1 is MNHNY and CDR2 is SVGAGI (reference sequence). The CDR3 runs 16 residues. CDR3 coding DNA: TGTGCCAGCAGTTACTCGACCGGACTAACTGGGGGCGAGCAGTACTTC. It specifies CASSYSTGLTGGEQYF.

As to this clone: Other DNA sequences of this sample code for an identical CDR3. The chain couples TRBV2 to TRBJ1-4; 8 bases are shared with TRBD1. The trim removed 5 bases at V and 2 bases at J, leaving 1 base unmatched. The CDR3 is 14 amino acids. Germline lookup yields CDR1 SNHLY and CDR2 FYNNEI. For the CDR3, the DNA is TGTGCCAGCAGTCGACAGGGGACTAATGAAAAACTGTTTTTT. Its translation: CASSRQGTNEKLFF.

This clone was picked up a small number of times. This chain joins TRBV5-4 and TRBJ1-2; tentatively, D is TRBD1 (6 bases). The CDR3 spans 14 residues. Germline values: CDR1 SGHNT, CDR2 YYREEE (reference sequence). V was trimmed by 2 bases and J by 8 bases, leaving 16 bases between them. The CDR3 DNA follows: TGTGCCAGCAGCTTCGATCCGGGGGGGGGCGGCTACACCTTC. Its protein is CASSFDPGGGGYTF.